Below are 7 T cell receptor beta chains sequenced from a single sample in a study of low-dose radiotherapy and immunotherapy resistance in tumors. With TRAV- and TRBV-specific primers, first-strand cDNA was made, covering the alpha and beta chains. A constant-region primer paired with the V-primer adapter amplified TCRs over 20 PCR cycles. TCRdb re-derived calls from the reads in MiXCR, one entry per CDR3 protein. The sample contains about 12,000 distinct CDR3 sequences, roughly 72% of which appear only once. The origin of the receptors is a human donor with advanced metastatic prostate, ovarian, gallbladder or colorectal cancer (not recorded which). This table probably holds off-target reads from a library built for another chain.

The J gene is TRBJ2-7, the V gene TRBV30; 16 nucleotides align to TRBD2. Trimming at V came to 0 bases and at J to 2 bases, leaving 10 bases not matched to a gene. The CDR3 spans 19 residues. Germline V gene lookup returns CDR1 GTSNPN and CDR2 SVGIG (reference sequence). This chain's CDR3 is CAWSVPGLAGGPAAYEQYF. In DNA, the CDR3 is TGTGCCTGGAGTGTACCGGGACTAGCGGGAGGGCCAGCCGCCTACGAGCAGTACTTC.

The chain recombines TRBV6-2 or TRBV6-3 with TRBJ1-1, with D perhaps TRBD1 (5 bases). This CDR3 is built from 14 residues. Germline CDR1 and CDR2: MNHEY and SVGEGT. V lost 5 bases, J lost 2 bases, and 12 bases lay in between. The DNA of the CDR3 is TGTGCCAGCAGTCTGTTGGGACCCAACACTGAAGCTTTCTTT. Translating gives CASSLLGPNTEAFF.

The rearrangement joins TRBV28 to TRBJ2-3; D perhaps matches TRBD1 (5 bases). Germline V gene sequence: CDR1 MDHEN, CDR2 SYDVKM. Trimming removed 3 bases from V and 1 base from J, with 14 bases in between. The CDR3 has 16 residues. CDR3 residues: CASSFMGLWGTDTQYF. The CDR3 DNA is TGTGCCAGCAGTTTTATGGGGCTTTGGGGCACAGATACGCAGTATTTT.

In DNA, the CDR3 is TGTGCCAGCAGCAACCGGGAGTGGACAGATACGCAGTATTTT. Amino acid sequence: CASSNREWTDTQYF. The chain employs TRBV21-1 and TRBJ2-3; TRBD1 was called by the table and not checked on the DNA. TRBV21-1 is given as a pseudogene. The CDR3 consists of 14 residues.

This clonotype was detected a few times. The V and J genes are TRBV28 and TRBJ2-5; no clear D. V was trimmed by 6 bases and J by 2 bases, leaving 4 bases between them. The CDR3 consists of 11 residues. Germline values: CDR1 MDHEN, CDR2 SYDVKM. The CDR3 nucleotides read TGTGCCAGCAGCCGTCAAGAGACCCAGTACTTC. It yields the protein CASSRQETQYF. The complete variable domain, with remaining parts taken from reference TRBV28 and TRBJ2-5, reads DVKVTQSSRYLVKRTGEKVFLECVQDMDHENMFWYRQDPGLGLRLIYFSYDVKMKEKGDIPEGYSVSREKKERFSLILESASTNQTSMYLCASSRQETQYFGPGTRLLVL.

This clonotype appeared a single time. As DNA, the CDR3 is TGCGCCAGCAGCTTCTACGGGAGAGCAGATACGCAGTATTTT. Protein product: CASSFYGRADTQYF. The chain recombines TRBV5-1 with TRBJ2-3, with a tentative D call TRBD2 (6 bases). Per germline, CDR1 SGHRS and CDR2 YFSETQ. The V gene lost 2 bases and the J gene lost 4 bases, with 11 bases spanning the gap. This CDR3 contains 14 residues. The entire variable domain, with the rest obtained from reference TRBV5-1 and TRBJ2-3, is as follows: KAGVTQTPRYLIKTRGQQVTLSCSPISGHRSVSWYQQTPGQGLQFLFEYFSETQRNKGNFPGRFSGRQFSNSRSEMNVSTLELGDSALYLCASSFYGRADTQYFGPGTRLTVL.

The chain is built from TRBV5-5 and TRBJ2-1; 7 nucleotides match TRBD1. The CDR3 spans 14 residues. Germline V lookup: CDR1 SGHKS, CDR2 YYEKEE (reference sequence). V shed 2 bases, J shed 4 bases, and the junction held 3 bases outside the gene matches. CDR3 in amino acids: CASSFDRVYNEQFF. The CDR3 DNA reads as TGTGCCAGCAGCTTCGACAGGGTTTACAATGAGCAGTTCTTC.